This T cell receptor beta chain was profiled in a study of cytomegalovirus exposure and HLA in healthy donors. Worth noting for this clone: Its target is not known.

Germline CDR1 SGHTA, CDR2 FQGTGA. The CDR3 totals 11 residues. The V and J ends lost 7 bases and 7 bases respectively, with 8 bases between them. Points from the study as a whole: An assumption of roughly uniform sequencing depth across donors underlay the presence/absence analyses.

Primers for the PCR totalled 60 Vbeta and 13 Jbeta. Sequencing used immunoSEQ multiplex PCR; TCRdb keeps in-frame clones, though not all of them. This sample has more than 95,000 clones, with 13% to 15% found just once. Sample: PBMCs. This receptor was taken from a female donor in good health and CMV-seronegative. This chain joins TRBV7-3 and TRBJ1-5, with unresolved D. CDR3: CASTAGQPQHF. The CDR3 DNA follows: TGTGCCAGCACTGCGGGCCAGCCCCAGCATTTT.